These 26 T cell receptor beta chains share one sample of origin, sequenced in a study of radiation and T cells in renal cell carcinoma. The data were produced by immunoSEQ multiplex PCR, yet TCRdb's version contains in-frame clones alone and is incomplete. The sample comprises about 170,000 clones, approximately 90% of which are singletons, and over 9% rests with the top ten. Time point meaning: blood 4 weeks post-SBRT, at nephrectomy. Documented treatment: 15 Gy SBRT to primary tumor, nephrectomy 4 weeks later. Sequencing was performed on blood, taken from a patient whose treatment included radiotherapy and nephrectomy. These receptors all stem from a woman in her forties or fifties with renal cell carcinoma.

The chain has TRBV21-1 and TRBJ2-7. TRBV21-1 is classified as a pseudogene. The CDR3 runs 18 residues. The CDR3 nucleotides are TGTGCCAGCAGCAAAAGGGTCTTCGGAAGCTACGGTAGGTACGAGCAGTACTTC. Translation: CASSKRVFGSYGRYEQYF.

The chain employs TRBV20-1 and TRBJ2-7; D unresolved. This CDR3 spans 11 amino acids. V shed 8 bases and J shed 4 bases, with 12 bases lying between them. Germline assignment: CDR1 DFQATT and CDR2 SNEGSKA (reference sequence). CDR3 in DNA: TGCAGTAATTACGACGGTTACGAGCAGTACTTC. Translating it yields CSNYDGYEQYF.

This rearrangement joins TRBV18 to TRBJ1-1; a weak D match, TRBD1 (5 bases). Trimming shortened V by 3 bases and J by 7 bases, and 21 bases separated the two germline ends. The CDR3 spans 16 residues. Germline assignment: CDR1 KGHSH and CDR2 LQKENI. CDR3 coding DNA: TGTGCCAGCTCACCGAACTCGCCAAGGGGTAATGGTGAAGCTTTCTTT. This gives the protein CASSPNSPRGNGEAFF.

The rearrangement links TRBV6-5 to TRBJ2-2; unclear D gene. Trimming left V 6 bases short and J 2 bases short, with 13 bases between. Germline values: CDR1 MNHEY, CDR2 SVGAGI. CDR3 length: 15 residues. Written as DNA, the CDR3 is TGTGCCAGCAGACGGAATAGAATTAACACCGGGGAGCTGTTTTTT. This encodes CASRRNRINTGELFF.

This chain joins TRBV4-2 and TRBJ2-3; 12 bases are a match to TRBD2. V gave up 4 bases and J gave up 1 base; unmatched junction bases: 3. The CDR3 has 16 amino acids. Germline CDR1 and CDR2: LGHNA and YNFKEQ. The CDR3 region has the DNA TGTGCCAGCAGCCCCCTAGCGGGGGGGGGCACAGATACGCAGTATTTT. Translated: CASSPLAGGGTDTQYF.

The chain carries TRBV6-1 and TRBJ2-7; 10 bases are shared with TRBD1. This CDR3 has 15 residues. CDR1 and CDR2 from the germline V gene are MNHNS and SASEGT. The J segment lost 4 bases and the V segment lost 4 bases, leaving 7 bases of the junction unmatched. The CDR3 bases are TGTGCCAGCAGTGTAATCCGGACAGGGGGTTACGAGCAGTACTTC. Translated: CASSVIRTGGYEQYF.

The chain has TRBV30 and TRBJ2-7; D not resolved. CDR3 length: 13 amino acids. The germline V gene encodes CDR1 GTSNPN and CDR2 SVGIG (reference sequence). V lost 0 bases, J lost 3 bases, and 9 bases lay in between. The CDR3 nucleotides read TGTGCCTGGAGTGTAACAGAGAACTACGAGCAGTACTTC. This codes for CAWSVTENYEQYF.

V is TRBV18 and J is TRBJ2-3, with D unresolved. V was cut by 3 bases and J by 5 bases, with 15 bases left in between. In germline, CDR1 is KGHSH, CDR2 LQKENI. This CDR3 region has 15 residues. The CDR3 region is CASSPGPIPQDTQYF. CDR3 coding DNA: TGTGCCAGCTCACCTGGGCCCATCCCACAAGATACGCAGTATTTT.

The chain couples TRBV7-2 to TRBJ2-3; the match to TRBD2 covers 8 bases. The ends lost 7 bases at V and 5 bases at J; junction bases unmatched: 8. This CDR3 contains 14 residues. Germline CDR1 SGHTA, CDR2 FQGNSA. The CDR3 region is CASTPGGSVDTQYF. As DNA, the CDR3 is TGTGCCAGCACTCCGGGGGGGTCAGTAGATACGCAGTATTTT.

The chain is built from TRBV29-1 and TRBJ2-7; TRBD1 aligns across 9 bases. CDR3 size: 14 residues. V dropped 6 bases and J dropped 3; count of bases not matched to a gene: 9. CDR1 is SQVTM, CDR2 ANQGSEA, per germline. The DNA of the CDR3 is TGCAGCGTGGCGCTGGACAGGGGCATCTACGAGCAGTACTTC. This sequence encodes CSVALDRGIYEQYF.

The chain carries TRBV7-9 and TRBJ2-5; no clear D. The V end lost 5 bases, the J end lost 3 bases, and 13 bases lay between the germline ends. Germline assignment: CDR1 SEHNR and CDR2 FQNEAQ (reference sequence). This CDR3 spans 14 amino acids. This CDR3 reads CASSPSFSKETQYF. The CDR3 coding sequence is TGTGCCAGCAGCCCCTCGTTTAGTAAAGAGACCCAGTACTTC.

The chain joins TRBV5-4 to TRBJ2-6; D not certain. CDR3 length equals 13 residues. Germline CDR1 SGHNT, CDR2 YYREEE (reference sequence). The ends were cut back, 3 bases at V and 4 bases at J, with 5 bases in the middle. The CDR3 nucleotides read TGTGCCAGCAGCTCGGGCGGGGCCAACGTCCTGACTTTC. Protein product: CASSSGGANVLTF.

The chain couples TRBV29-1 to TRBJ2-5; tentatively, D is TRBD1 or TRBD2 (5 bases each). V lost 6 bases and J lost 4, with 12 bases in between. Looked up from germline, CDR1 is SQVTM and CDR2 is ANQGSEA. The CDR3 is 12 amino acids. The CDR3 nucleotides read TGCAGCGTGAAAGGGGCGGGAGAGACCCAGTACTTC. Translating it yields CSVKGAGETQYF.

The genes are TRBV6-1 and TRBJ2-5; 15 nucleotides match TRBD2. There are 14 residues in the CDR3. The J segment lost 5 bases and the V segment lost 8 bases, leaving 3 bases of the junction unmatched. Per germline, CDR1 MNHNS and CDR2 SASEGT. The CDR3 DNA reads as TGTGCCAGCCGGACTAGCGGGGGGGCCGAGACCCAGTACTTC. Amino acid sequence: CASRTSGGAETQYF.

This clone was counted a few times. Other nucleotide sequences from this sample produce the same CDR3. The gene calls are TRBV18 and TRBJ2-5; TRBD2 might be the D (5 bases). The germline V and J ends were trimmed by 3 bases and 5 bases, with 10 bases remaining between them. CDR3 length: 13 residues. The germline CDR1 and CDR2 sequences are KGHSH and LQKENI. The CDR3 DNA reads TGTGCCAGCTCACCTGGACTGGGTGAGACCCAGTACTTC. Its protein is CASSPGLGETQYF.

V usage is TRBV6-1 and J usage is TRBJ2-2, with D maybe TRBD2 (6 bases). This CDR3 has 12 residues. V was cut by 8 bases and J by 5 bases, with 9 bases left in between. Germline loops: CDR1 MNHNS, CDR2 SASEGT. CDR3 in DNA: TGTGCCAGCCCTCGGGGGACCGGGGAGCTGTTTTTT. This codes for CASPRGTGELFF.

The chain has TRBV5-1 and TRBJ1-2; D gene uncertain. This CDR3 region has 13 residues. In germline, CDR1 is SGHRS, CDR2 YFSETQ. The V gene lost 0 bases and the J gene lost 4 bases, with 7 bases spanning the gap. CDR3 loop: CASSLETAYGYTF. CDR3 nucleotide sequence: TGCGCCAGCAGCTTGGAGACTGCCTATGGCTACACCTTC. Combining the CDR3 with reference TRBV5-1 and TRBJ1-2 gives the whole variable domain KAGVTQTPRYLIKTRGQQVTLSCSPISGHRSVSWYQQTPGQGLQFLFEYFSETQRNKGNFPGRFSGRQFSNSRSEMNVSTLELGDSALYLCASSLETAYGYTFGSGTRLTVV.

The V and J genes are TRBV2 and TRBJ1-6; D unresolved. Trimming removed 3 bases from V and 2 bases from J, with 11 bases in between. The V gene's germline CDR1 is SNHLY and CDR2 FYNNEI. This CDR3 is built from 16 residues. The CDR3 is CASSEWREPYNSPLHF. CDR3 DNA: TGTGCCAGCAGTGAGTGGCGGGAACCCTATAATTCACCCCTCCACTTT.

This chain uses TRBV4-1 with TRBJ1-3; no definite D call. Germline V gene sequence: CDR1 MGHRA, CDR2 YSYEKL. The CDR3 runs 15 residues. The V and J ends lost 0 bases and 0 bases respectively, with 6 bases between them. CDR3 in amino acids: CASSQDSFSGNTIYF. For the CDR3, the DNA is TGCGCCAGCAGCCAAGATTCGTTCTCTGGAAACACCATATATTTT.

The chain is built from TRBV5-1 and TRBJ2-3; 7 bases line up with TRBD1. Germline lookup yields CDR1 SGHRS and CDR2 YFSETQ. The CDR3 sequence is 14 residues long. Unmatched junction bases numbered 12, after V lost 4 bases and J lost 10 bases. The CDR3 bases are TGCGCCAGCAGCCTGGACAGGCAACCAGGCCCGCAGTATTTT. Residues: CASSLDRQPGPQYF.

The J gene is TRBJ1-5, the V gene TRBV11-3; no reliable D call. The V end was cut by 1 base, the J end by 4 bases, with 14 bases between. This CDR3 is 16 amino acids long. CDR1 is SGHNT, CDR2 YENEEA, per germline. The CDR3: CASSLGSDKRNQPQHF. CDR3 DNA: TGTGCCAGCAGCTTAGGATCGGATAAGAGGAATCAGCCCCAGCATTTT.

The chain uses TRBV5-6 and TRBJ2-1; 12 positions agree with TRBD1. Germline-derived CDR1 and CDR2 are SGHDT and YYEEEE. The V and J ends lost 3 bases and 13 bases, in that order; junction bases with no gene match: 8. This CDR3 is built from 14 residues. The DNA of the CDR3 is TGTGCCAGCAGCTCCCCGGGACAGGGGGCGCTTCAGTTCTTC. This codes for CASSSPGQGALQFF.

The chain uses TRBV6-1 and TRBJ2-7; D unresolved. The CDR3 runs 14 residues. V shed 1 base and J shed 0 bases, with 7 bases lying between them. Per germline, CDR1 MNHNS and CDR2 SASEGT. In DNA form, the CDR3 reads TGTGCCAGCAGTGAAGTACCGGGCTCCTACGAGCAGTACTTC. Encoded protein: CASSEVPGSYEQYF.

CDR3 sequence (DNA): TGTGCCAGCAGTGGGACAGGGGCAATTGGCTACACCTTC. As protein: CASSGTGAIGYTF. The chain employs TRBV25-1 and TRBJ1-2, with 9 bases aligning to TRBD1. Per the germline V gene, CDR1 is MGHDK and CDR2 is SYGVNS. V lost 4 bases to trimming and J lost 7 bases; unmatched junction nucleotides: 4. CDR3 length equals 13 residues.

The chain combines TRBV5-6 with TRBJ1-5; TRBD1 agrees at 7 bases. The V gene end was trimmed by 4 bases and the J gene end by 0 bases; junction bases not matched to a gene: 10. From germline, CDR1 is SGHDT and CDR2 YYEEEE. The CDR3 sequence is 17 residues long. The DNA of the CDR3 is TGTGCCAGCAGCCTCAGGGGGGCACTATATAGCAATCAGCCCCAGCATTTT. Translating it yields CASSLRGALYSNQPQHF.

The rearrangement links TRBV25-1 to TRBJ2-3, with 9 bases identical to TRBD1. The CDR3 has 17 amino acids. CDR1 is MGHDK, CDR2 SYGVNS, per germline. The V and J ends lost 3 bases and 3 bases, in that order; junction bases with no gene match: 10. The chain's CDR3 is CASSDPGTGRGTDTQYF. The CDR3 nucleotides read TGTGCCAGCAGTGACCCCGGGACAGGGAGAGGTACAGATACGCAGTATTTT. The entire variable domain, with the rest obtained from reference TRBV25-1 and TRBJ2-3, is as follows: EADIYQTPRYLVIGTGKKITLECSQTMGHDKMYWYQQDPGMELHLIHYSYGVNSTEKGDLSSESTVSRIRTEHFPLTLESARPSHTSQYLCASSDPGTGRGTDTQYFGPGTRLTVL.